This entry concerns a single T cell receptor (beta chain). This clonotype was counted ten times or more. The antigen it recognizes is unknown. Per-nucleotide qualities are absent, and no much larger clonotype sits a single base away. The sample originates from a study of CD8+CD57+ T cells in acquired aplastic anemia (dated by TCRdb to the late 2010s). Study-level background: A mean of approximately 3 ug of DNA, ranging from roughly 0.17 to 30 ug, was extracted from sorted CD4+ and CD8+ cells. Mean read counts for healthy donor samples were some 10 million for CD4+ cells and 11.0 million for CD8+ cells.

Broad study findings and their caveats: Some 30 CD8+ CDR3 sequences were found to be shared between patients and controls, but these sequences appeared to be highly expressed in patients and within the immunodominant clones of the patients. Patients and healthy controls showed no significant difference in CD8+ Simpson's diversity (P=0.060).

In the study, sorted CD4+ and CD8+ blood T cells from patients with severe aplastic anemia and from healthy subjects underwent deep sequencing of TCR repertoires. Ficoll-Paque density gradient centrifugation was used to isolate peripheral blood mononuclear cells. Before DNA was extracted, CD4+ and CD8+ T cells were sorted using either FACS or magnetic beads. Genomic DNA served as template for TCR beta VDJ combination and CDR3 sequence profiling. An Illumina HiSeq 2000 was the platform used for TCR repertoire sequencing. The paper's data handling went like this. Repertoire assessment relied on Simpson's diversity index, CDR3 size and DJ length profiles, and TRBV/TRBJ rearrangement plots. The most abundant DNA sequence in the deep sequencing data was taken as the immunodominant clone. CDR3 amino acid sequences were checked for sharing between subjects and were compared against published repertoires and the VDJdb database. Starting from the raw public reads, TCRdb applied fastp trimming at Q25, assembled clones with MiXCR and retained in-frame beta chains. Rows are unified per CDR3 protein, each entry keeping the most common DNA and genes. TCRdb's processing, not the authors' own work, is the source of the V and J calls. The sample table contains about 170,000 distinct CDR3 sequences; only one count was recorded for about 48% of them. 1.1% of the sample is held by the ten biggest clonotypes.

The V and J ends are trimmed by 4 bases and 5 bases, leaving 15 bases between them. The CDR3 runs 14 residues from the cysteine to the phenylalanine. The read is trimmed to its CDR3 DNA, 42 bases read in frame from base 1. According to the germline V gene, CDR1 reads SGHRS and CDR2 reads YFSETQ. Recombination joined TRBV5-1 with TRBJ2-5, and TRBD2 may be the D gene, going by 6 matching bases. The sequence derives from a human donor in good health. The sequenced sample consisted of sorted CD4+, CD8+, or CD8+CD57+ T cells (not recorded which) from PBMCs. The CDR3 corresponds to CASSPGVGKETQYF. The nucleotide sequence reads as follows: TGCGCCAGCAGCCCGGGGGTGGGGAAGGAGACCCAGTACTTC.